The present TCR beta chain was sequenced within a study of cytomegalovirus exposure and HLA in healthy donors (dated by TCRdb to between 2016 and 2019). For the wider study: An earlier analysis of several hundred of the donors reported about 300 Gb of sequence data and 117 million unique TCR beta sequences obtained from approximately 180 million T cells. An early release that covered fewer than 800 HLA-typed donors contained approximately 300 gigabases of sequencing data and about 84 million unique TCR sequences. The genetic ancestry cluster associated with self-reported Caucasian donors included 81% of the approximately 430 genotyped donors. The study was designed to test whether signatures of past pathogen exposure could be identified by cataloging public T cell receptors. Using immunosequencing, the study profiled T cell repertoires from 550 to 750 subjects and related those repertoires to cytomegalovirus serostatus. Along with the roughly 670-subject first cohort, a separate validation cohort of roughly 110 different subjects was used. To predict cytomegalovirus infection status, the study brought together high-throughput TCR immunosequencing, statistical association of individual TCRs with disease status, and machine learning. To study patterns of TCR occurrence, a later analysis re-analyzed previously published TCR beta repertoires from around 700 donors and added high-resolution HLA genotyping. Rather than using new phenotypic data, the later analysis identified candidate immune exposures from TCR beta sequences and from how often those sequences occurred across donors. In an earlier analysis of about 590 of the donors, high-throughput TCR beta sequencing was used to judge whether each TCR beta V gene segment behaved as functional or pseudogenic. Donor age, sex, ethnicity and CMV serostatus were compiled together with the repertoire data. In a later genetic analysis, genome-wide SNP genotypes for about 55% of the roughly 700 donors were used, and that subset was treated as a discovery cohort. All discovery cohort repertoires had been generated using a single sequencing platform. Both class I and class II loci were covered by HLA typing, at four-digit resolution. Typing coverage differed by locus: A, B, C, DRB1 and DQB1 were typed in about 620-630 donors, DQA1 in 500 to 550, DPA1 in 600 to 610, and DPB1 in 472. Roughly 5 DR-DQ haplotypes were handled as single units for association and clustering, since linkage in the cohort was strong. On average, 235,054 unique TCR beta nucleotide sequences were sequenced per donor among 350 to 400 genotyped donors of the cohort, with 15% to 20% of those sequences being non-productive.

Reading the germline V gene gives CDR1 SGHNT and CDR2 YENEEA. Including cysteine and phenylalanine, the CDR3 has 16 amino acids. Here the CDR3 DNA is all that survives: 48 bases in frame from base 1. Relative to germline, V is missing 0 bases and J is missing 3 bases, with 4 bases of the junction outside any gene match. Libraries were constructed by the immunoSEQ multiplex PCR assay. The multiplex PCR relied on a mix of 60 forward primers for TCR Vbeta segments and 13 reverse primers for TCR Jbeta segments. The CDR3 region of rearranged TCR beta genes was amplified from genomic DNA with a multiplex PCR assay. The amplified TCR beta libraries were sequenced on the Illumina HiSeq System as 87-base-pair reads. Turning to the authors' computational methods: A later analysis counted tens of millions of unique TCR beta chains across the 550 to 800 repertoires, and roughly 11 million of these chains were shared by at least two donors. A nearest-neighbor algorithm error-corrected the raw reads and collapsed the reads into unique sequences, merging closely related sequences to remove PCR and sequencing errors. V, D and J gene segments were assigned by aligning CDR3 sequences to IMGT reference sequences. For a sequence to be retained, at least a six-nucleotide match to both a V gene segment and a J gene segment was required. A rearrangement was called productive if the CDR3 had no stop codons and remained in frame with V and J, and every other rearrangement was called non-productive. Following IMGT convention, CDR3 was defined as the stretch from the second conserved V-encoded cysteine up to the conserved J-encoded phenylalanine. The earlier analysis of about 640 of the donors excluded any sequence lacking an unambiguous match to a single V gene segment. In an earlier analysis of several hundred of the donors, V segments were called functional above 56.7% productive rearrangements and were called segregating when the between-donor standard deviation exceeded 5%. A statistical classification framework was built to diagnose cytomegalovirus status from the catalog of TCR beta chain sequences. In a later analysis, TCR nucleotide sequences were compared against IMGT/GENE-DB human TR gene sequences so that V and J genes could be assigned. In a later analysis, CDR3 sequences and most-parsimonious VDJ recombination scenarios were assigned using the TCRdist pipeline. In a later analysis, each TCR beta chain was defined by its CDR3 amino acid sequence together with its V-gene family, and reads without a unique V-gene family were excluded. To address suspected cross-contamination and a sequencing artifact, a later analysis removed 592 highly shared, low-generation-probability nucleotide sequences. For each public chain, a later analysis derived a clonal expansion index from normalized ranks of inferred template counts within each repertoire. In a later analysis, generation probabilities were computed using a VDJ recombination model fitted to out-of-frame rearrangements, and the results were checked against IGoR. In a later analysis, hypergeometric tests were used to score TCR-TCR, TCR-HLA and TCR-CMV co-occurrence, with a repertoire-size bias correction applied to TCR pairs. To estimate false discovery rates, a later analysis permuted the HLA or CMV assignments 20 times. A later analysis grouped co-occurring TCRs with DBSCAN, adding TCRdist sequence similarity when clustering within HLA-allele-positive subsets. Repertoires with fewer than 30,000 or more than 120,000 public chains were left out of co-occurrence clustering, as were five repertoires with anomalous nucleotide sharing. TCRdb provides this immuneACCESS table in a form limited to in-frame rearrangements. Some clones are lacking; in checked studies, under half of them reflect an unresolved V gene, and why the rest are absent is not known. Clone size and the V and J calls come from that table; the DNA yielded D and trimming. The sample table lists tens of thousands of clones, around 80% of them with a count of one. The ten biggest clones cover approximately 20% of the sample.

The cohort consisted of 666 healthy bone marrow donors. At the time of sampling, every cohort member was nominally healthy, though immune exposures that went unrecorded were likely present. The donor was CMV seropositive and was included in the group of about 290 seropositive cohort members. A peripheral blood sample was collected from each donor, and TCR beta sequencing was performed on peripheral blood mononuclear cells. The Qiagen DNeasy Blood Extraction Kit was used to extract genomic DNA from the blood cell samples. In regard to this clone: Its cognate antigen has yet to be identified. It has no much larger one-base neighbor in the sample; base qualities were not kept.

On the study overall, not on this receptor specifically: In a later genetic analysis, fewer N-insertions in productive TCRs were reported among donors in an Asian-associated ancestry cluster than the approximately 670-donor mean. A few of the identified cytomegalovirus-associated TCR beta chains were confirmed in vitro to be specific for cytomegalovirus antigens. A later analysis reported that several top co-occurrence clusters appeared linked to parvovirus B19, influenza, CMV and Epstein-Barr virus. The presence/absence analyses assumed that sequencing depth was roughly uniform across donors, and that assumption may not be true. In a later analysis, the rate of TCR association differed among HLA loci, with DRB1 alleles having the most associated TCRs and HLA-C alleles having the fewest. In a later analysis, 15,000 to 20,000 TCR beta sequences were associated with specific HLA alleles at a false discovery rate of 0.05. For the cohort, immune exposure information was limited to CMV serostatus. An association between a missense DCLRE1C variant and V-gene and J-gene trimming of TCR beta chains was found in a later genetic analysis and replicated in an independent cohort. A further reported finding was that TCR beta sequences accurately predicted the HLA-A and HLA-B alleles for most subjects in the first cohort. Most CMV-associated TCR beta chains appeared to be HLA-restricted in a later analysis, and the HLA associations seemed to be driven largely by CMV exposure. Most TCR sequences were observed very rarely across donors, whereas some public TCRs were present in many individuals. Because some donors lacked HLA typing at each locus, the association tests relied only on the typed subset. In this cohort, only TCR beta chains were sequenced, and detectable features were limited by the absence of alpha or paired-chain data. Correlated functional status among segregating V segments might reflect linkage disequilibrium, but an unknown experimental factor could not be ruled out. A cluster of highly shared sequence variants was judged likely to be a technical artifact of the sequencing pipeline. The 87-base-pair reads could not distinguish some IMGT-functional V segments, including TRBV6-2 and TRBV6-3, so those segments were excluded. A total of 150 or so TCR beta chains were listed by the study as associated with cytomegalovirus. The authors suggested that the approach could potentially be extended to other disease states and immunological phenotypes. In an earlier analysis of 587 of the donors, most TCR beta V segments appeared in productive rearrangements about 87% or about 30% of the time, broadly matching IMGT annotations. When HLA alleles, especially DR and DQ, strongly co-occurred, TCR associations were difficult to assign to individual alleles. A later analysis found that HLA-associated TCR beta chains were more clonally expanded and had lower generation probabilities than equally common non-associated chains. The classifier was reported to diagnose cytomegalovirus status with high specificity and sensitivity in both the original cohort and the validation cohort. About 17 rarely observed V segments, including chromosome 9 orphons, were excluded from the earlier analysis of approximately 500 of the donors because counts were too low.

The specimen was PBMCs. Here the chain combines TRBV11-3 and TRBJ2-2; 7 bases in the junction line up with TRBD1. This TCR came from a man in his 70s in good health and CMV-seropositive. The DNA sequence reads TGTGCCAGCAGCTTAGATATGGGACAGCACACCGGGGAGCTGTTTTTT. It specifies CASSLDMGQHTGELFF.